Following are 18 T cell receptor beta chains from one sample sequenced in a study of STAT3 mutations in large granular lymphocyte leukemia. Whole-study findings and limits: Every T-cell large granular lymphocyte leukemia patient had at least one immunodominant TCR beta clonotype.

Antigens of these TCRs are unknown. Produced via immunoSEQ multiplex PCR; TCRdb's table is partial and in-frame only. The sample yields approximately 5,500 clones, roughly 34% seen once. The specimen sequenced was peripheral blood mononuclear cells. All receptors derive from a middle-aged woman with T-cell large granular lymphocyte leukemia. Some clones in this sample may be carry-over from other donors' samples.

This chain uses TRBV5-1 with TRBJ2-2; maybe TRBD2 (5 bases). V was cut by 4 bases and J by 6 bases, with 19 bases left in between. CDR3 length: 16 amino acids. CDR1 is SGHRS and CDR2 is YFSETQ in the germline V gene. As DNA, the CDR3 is TGCGCCAGCAGCCCCCGGGATTCTATACTGCCCGGGGAGCTGTTTTTT. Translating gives CASSPRDSILPGELFF.

As DNA, the CDR3 is TGTGCCAGCAGTTTAGGGTCCTCCTATAATTCACCCCTCCACTTT. Amino acids: CASSLGSSYNSPLHF. The chain links TRBV27 to TRBJ1-6; no clear D. CDR1 is MNHEY and CDR2 is SMNVEV in the germline V gene (reference sequence). The CDR3 length is 15 residues. Trimming stripped 2 bases from V and 0 bases from J, with 5 bases between.

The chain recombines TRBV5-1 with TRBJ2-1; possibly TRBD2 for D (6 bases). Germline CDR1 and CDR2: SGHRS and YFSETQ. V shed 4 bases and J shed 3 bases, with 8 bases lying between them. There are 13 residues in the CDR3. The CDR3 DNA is TGCGCCAGCAGCGGGGACTTCTACAATGAGCAGTTCTTC. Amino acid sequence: CASSGDFYNEQFF.

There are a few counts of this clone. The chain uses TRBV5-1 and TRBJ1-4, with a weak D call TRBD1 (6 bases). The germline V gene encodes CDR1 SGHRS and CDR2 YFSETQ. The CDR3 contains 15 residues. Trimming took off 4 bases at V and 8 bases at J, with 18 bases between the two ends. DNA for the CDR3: TGCGCCAGCAGCGCGCAGGGGTTTCGAGGAGAAAAACTGTTTTTT. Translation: CASSAQGFRGEKLFF.

The CDR3 coding sequence is TGTGCCTGGGAGGCCCGGCGGGGGATGAACACTGAAGCTTTCTTT. Its protein is CAWEARRGMNTEAFF. The gene calls are TRBV30 and TRBJ1-1; TRBD1 is a possible D gene (5 bases). Trimming took 5 bases from V and 0 from J, leaving 16 bases between them. Germline CDR1 reads GTSNPN; CDR2 reads SVGIG (reference sequence). The CDR3 extends over 15 amino acids.

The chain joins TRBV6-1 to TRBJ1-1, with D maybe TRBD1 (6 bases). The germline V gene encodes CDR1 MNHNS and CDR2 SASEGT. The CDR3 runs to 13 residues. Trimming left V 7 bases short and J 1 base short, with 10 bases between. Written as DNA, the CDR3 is TGTGCCAGCATAGGGACAACGAACACTGAAGCTTTCTTT. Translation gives CASIGTTNTEAFF.

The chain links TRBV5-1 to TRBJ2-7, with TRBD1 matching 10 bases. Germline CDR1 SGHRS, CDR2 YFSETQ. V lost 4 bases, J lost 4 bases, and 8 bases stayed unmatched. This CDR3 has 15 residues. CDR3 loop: CASSEGTGDYYEQYF. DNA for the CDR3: TGCGCCAGCAGCGAAGGGACAGGGGATTATTACGAGCAGTACTTC.

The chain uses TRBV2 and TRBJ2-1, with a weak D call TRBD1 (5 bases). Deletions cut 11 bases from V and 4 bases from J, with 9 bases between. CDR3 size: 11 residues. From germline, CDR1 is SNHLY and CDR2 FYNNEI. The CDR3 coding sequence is TGTGCCGGCCAGGGTTACAATGAGCAGTTCTTC. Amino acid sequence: CAGQGYNEQFF. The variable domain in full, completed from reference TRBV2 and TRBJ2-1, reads EPEVTQTPSHQVTQMGQEVILRCVPISNHLYFYWYRQILGQKVEFLVSFYNNEISEKSEIFDDQFSVERPDGSNFTLKIRSTKLEDSAMYFCAGQGYNEQFFGPGTRLTVL.

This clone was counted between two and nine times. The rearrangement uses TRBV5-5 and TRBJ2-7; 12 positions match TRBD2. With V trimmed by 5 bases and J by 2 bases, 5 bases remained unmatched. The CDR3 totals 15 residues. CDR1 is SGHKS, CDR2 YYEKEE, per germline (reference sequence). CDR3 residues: CASRAGTSGPYEQYF. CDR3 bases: TGTGCCAGCAGGGCTGGGACTAGCGGGCCCTACGAGCAGTACTTC. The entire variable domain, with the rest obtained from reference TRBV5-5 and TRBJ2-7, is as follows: DAGVTQSPTHLIKTRGQQVTLRCSPISGHKSVSWYQQVLGQGPQFIFQYYEKEERGRGNFPDRFSARQFPNYSSELNVNALLLGDSALYLCASRAGTSGPYEQYFGPGTRLTVT.

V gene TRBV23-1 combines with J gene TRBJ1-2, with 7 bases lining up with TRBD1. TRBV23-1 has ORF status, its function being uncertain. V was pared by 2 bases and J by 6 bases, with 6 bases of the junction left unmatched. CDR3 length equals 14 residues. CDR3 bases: TGCGCCAGCAGTCAAGGGCAGGGGGTAAATGGCTACACCTTC. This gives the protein CASSQGQGVNGYTF.

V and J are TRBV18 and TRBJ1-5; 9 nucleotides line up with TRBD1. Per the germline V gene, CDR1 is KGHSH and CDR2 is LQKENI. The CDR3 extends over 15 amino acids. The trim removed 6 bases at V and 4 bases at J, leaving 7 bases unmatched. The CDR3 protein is CASSPRTGVNQPQHF. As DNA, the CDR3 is TGTGCCAGCTCTCCCCGGACAGGGGTGAATCAGCCCCAGCATTTT.

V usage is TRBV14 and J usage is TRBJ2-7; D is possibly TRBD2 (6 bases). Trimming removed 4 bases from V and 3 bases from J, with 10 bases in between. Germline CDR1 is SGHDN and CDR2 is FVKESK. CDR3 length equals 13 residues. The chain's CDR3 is CASSRGDLYEQYF. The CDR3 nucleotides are TGTGCCAGCAGCCGGGGGGACCTCTACGAGCAGTACTTC.

The DNA for the CDR3 is TGTGCCTGGAGTCACGACATAACCCAATACAATGAGCAGTTCTTC. Translated, it gives CAWSHDITQYNEQFF. The chain uses TRBV30 and TRBJ2-1; D not resolved. Germline-derived CDR1 and CDR2 are GTSNPN and SVGIG (reference sequence). Trimming took off 2 bases at V and 4 bases at J, with 15 bases between the two ends. CDR3 size: 15 residues.

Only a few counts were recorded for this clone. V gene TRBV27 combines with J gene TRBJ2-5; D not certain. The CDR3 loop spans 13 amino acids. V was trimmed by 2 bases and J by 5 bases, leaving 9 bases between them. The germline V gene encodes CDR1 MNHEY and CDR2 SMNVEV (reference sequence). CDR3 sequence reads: CASSLRSRETQYF. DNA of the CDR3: TGTGCCAGCAGTTTAAGGTCTAGGGAGACCCAGTACTTC.

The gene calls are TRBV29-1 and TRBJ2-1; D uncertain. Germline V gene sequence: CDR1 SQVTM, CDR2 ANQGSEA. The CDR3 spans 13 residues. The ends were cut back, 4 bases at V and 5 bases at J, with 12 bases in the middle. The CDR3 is CSVAENSDNEQFF. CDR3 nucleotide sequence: TGCAGCGTTGCGGAGAACAGCGACAATGAGCAGTTCTTC.

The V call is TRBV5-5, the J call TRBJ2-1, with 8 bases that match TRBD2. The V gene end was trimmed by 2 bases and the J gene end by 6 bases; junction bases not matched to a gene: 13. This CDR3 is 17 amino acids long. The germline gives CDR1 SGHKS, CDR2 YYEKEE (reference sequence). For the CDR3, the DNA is TGTGCCAGCAGCTTCCTCCCAGCGGGAGATCGTCTCAATGAGCAGTTCTTC. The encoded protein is CASSFLPAGDRLNEQFF.

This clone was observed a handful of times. The CDR3 bases are TGTGCCAGCAGTTACTCGACAGGGGGTGTCTACGAGCAGTACTTC. Amino acid sequence: CASSYSTGGVYEQYF. This chain connects TRBV6-5 to TRBJ2-7; 9 bases agree with TRBD1. The CDR3 is 15 residues long. Germline V gene lookup returns CDR1 MNHEY and CDR2 SVGAGI. J was trimmed by 3 bases and V by 0 bases; bases with no gene match: 3.

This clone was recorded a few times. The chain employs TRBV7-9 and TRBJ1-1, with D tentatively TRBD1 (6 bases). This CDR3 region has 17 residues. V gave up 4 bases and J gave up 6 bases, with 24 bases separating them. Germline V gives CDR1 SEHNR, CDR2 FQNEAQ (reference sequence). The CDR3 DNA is TGTGCCAGCAGCTCACCCGCGACAACAGGGACCGGGGCTGAAGCTTTCTTT. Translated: CASSSPATTGTGAEAFF.